Below are 8 T cell receptor beta chains sequenced from a single sample in a study of blood T cell repertoires in COVID-19. Assay: immunoSEQ multiplex PCR; the TCRdb copy retains only in-frame clones and omits some. The table has 300,000 to 400,000 clones, approximately 90% seen once. The material sequenced was PBMCs or T cells enriched from blood (not recorded which). Source of these receptors: a young woman with acute COVID-19.

This chain links TRBV5-1 with TRBJ1-2; TRBD1 agrees at 7 bases. The CDR3 spans 13 residues. Trimming removed 0 bases from V and 5 bases from J; junction bases left unmatched: 1. CDR1 and CDR2 (germline): SGHRS, YFSETQ. CDR3 protein: CASSLATGYGYTF. CDR3 in DNA: TGCGCCAGCAGCTTGGCGACAGGGTATGGCTACACCTTC.

J is TRBJ1-1 and V is TRBV29-1; 7 bases fit TRBD1. The CDR3 runs to 13 residues. The V segment lost 4 bases and the J segment 2 bases; nucleotides outside the gene matches: 4. Germline values: CDR1 SQVTM, CDR2 ANQGSEA. Here the CDR3 DNA reads TGCAGCGTTGCCACAGGGGCAAACACTGAAGCTTTCTTT. As protein: CSVATGANTEAFF.

The chain employs TRBV5-1 and TRBJ2-7; 10 nucleotides agree with TRBD1. V lost 1 base and J lost 5; bases outside the gene matches: 12. The CDR3 length is 17 residues. Germline V gene data show CDR1 as SGHRS and CDR2 as YFSETQ. The CDR3 nucleotides read TGCGCCAGCAGCTTGTATCTTACACCGGGACAGGGGAACGAGCAGTACTTC. Translating gives CASSLYLTPGQGNEQYF.

The chain combines TRBV10-3 with TRBJ1-3; the D gene is possibly TRBD1 (5 bases). Trimming shortened V by 8 bases and J by 0 bases, and 8 bases separated the two germline ends. This CDR3 has 13 residues. Per germline, CDR1 ENHRY and CDR2 SYGVKD. CDR3 protein: CAIATDSGNTIYF. CDR3 in DNA: TGTGCCATCGCGACAGACTCTGGAAACACCATATATTTT.

V and J are TRBV9 and TRBJ1-3; D perhaps matches TRBD1 (5 bases). The CDR3 length is 18 residues. The V gene's germline CDR1 is SGDLS and CDR2 YYNGEE. Trimming took 1 base from V and 0 from J, leaving 17 bases between them. The CDR3 reads CASSVSLRGIDSGNTIYF. Here the CDR3 DNA reads TGTGCCAGCAGCGTAAGTCTCCGGGGGATTGACTCTGGAAACACCATATATTTT.

CDR3 protein: CASSQVPGGGTEAFF. CDR3 bases: TGTGCCAGCAGCCAAGTTCCAGGGGGCGGCACTGAAGCTTTCTTT. The chain combines TRBV3-1 (or the pseudogene TRBV3-2) with TRBJ1-1; 8 nucleotides match TRBD1. With V trimmed by 1 base and J by 4 bases, 5 bases remained unmatched. CDR3 length: 15 residues. The V gene's germline CDR1 is LGHDT and CDR2 YNNKEL (reference sequence).

This clone appeared a single time. The chain is built from TRBV19 and TRBJ1-1; D is possibly TRBD1 (5 bases). The CDR3 contains 14 residues. The germline V gene encodes CDR1 LNHDA and CDR2 SQIVND (reference sequence). V shed 5 bases and J shed 0 bases, with 10 bases lying between them. The CDR3 is CASSPRQLNTEAFF. The CDR3 DNA reads as TGTGCCAGTAGTCCGAGACAGTTGAACACTGAAGCTTTCTTT.

A word on this clone: Within the sample, other DNA sequences also encode this same CDR3. The chain uses TRBV29-1 and TRBJ1-6; D gene uncertain. The CDR3 extends over 14 amino acids. Germline loops: CDR1 SQVTM, CDR2 ANQGSEA. Trimming shortened V by 4 bases and J by 1 base, and 8 bases separated the two germline ends. The chain's CDR3 is CSVGEGSYNSPLHF. CDR3 DNA sequence: TGCAGCGTTGGGGAGGGTTCCTATAATTCACCCCTCCACTTT. Filled out from reference TRBV29-1 and TRBJ1-6, the complete variable domain reads SAVISQKPSRDICQRGTSLTIQCQVDSQVTMMFWYRQQPGQSLTLIATANQGSEATYESGFVIDKFPISRPNLTFSTLTVSNMSPEDSSIYLCSVGEGSYNSPLHFGNGTRLTVT.